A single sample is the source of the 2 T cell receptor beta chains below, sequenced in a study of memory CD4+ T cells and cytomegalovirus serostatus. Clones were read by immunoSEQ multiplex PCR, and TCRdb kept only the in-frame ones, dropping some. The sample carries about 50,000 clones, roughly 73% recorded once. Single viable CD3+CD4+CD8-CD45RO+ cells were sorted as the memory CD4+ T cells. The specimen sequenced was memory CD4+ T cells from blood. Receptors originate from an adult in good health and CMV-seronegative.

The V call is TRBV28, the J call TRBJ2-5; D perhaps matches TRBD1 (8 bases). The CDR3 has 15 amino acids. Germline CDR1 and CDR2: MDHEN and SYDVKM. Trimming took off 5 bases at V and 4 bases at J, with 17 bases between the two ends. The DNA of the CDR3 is TGTGCCAGCAGTATCCCACAGGGGGGGATAGAGACCCAGTACTTC. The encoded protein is CASSIPQGGIETQYF.

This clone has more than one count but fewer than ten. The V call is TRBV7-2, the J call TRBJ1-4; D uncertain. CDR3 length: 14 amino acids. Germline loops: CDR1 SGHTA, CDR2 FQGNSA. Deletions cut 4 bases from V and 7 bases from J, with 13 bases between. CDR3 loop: CASSSHLKGEKLFF. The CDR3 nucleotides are TGTGCCAGCAGCTCACATTTGAAGGGTGAAAAACTGTTTTTT.